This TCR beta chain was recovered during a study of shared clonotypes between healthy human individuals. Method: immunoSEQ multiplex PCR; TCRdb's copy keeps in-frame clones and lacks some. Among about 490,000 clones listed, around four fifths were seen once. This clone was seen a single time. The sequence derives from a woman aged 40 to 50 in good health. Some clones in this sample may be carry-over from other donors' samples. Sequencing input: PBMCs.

CDR3 bases: TGTGCCAGCAGCCAAGACGCCAGGGGGTTGGCGCAGTATTTT. This translates into CASSQDARGLAQYF. The V and J genes are TRBV4-2 and TRBJ2-3; 7 bases line up with TRBD1. Germline V gene data show CDR1 as LGHNA and CDR2 as YNFKEQ. V was clipped by 0 bases and J by 10 bases; unmatched bases: 7. The CDR3 spans 14 residues.